This T cell receptor (beta chain) was identified during a study of shared clonotypes between healthy human individuals. In the study overall: Participating donors consisted of a couple of women and a few men aged 18 to 49. Whole-study results and caveats: Rarefaction indicated that sorted-subset sequencing remained incomplete although depth was large. Non-shared clonotypes had lower generation probabilities than clonotypes shared by all four sorted-subset donors.

Naive-designated CD8 cells lacked CD45RO, were positively enriched for CCR7, and omitted terminally differentiated effector memory CD45RA+ cells. Concerning this clone itself: Its antigen is undetermined.

Generated by immunoSEQ multiplex PCR, the TCRdb table keeps only in-frame clones and is missing some. The sample shows roughly 2,000,000 clones, approximately 95% of them seen only once. This TCR derives from a man aged 18-30 years in good health. What was sequenced was naive CD8+ T cells sorted from blood.

CDR3 region: CASSQGPGAEYTEAFF. DNA of the CDR3: TGCGCCAGCAGCCAGGGGCCAGGGGCCGAGTACACTGAAGCTTTCTTT. The V gene is TRBV4-1, the J gene TRBJ1-1; D perhaps matches TRBD1 (6 bases). Trimming took 3 bases from V and 3 from J, leaving 17 bases between them. Looked up from germline, CDR1 is MGHRA and CDR2 is YSYEKL. CDR3 length: 16 residues.